This is a list of T cell receptor beta chains from one sample in a study of cytomegalovirus exposure and HLA in healthy donors. Measured with immunoSEQ multiplex PCR; TCRdb has only the in-frame clones, and not every one. The top ten hold more than 3.5% of the sample, which has roughly 160,000 clones, roughly 80% seen once. Sequences were obtained from PBMCs. Source of these receptors: a man between 35 and 55 years old in good health and CMV-seronegative. The CDR3 runs from the conserved cysteine through the conserved F or W. A D gene is named only where the DNA matches it firmly. Not every row has a clone size; where given, it reads once, few, many or a size class.

>-|TRBV7-9|-|TRBJ2-5
TGTGCCAGCAGCGGATCGGGACACCACCAAGAGACCCAGTACTTC
CASSGSGHHQETQYF
>TRBD1|TRBV2|-|TRBJ1-1
TGTGCCACCCGACAGGGGGCGGGATTTTACACTGAAGCTTTCTTT
CATRQGAGFYTEAFF
>-|TRBV18|-|TRBJ2-1
TGTGCCAGCTCACCACTGTCGGACAACAATGAGCAGTTCTTC
CASSPLSDNNEQFF
>TRBD1|TRBV27|-|TRBJ2-7
TGTGCCAGCAGTGGGAACAGGGGGTCCAACGAGCAGTACTTC
CASSGNRGSNEQYF
>TRBD2|TRBV9|-|TRBJ2-1
TGTGCCAGCAGCGTAGGTTTAGCGGGGGTCTCCTACAATGAGCAGTTCTTC
CASSVGLAGVSYNEQFF
>-|TRBV5-1|-|TRBJ1-5
TGCGCCAGCAGGACGGACTTAAATCAGCCCCAGCATTTT
CASRTDLNQPQHF
>-|TRBV29-1|-|TRBJ1-1
TGCAGCGGGGAGGAAGGTGAAGCTTTCTTT
CSGEEGEAFF
>TRBD1|TRBV11-2|few|TRBJ1-2
TGTGCCAGCAGCGGAAGCCGGGACAGAGAATATGGCTACACCTTC
CASSGSRDREYGYTF
>-|TRBV27|-|TRBJ2-3
TGTGCCAGCAGTCTGTGGGGGGGCACAGATACGCAGTATTTT
CASSLWGGTDTQYF
>-|TRBV9|-|TRBJ2-3
TGTGCCAGCAGCGTAGTGGGCCCGCCCGGAGATACGCAGTATTTT
CASSVVGPPGDTQYF
>TRBD2|TRBV7-2|-|TRBJ2-5
TGTGCCAGCAGTCGCGGGGGGGTGGAGACCCAGTACTTC
CASSRGGVETQYF
>TRBD2|TRBV2|-|TRBJ2-1
TGTGCCCGAACGTGGGGGGGGTCCGATGAGCAGTTCTTC
CARTWGGSDEQFF
>TRBD1|TRBV18|-|TRBJ1-2
TGTGCCAGCTCACAGGGGGCCTCAGGGGATGGCTACACCTTC
CASSQGASGDGYTF
>-|TRBV28|-|TRBJ2-7
TGTGCCAGCAGTTTAACCGGGACACACTCCTACGAGCAGTACTTC
CASSLTGTHSYEQYF
>TRBD2|TRBV6-5|-|TRBJ2-1
TGTGCCAGCAGGATAGCGGGGGGGCTTGGAAATGAGCAGTTCTTC
CASRIAGGLGNEQFF
>TRBD2|TRBV6-1|-|TRBJ2-2
TGTGCCAGCAATGCAGCGGGAGGCCCCGGGGAGCTGTTTTTT
CASNAAGGPGELFF
>TRBD1|TRBV11-2|once|TRBJ2-7
TGTGCCAGCAGCCGACAGGGGATGACTAGTATCGGTGTGGGCAACGAGCAGTACTTC
CASSRQGMTSIGVGNEQYF
>TRBD1|TRBV25-1|-|TRBJ2-5
TGTGCCAGCAGTGGGGTGACAGGGGGCTCTAGGATCGAAGAGACCCAGTACTTC
CASSGVTGGSRIEETQYF
>TRBD1|TRBV6-1|-|TRBJ2-7
TGTGCCAGCAGTCAAGGGGGACAGGGGTCCTACGAGCAGTACTTC
CASSQGGQGSYEQYF
>TRBD1|TRBV19|-|TRBJ1-5
TGTGCCAGTAGTATCGGGACAGGGTCCAATCAGCCCCAGCATTTT
CASSIGTGSNQPQHF
>TRBD2|TRBV5-4|-|TRBJ2-1
TGTGCCAGCAGCTTGGGGCTAGCGGGGGCCAGGAGCTCCTACAATGAGCAGTTCTTC
CASSLGLAGARSSYNEQFF
>TRBD1|TRBV19|-|TRBJ2-3
TGTGCCAGTAGTATTGGGGCGGACAGGGCCACAGATACGCAGTATTTT
CASSIGADRATDTQYF
>-|TRBV5-5|-|TRBJ1-2
TGTGCCAGCAGCTTGCCGCCGCAGGATGGCTACACCTTC
CASSLPPQDGYTF
>-|TRBV2|-|TRBJ2-7
TGTGCCAGCGTAGCGGAAGTATACGAGCAGTACTTC
CASVAEVYEQYF